One sample yielded the 13 T cell receptor beta chains listed below, sequenced in a study of shared clonotypes between healthy human individuals. Sequencing used immunoSEQ multiplex PCR; TCRdb keeps in-frame clones, though not all of them. In the table there are just over 2,000,000 clones, about 95% of which are singletons. Terminally differentiated effector memory CD45RA+ cells were excluded by CCR7 positive selection of CD45RO-negative cells. The sequenced sample was naive CD8+ T cells sorted from blood. The receptor source for this set is a man between 18 and 35 years old in good health.

This chain uses TRBV11-3 with TRBJ2-3; D is possibly TRBD1 or TRBD2 (5 bases each). Germline loops: CDR1 SGHNT, CDR2 YENEEA. V gave up 6 bases and J gave up 1 base, with 14 bases separating them. There are 15 residues in the CDR3. The CDR3 reads CASSERGGGTDTQYF. DNA for the CDR3: TGTGCCAGCAGTGAGCGTGGGGGAGGCACAGATACGCAGTATTTT.

The chain couples TRBV30 to TRBJ2-5, with TRBD1 identical over 7 bases. The last part of the DNA fits TRBJ2-7 better; the J call may be wrong. CDR3 length: 13 residues. Per the germline V gene, CDR1 is GTSNPN and CDR2 is SVGIG (reference sequence). The chain's CDR3 is CAWNPTGYYEQYF. DNA of the CDR3: TGTGCCTGGAACCCGACAGGGTACTACGAGCAGTACTTC.

V gene TRBV7-2 combines with J gene TRBJ1-5; D not resolved. V was cut by 0 bases and J by 4 bases, with 4 bases left in between. The CDR3 is 13 amino acids. Germline values: CDR1 SGHTA, CDR2 FQGNSA. The CDR3 spells CASSLALNQPQHF. In DNA, the CDR3 is TGTGCCAGCAGCTTAGCCTTGAATCAGCCCCAGCATTTT.

This clone was seen once. The chain employs TRBV18 and TRBJ2-7, with 9 bases matching TRBD1. Looked up from germline, CDR1 is KGHSH and CDR2 is LQKENI. With 3 bases clipped from V and 2 bases from J, the junction kept 5 bases outside the gene matches. The CDR3 extends over 15 amino acids. The CDR3 region has the DNA TGTGCCAGCTCACCTGGGACAGGGTCCCCCTACGAGCAGTACTTC. It yields the protein CASSPGTGSPYEQYF.

The chain has TRBV30 and TRBJ2-3, with 10 bases that match TRBD2. Germline assignment: CDR1 GTSNPN and CDR2 SVGIG (reference sequence). The CDR3 length is 16 residues. Germline trimming cut 3 bases from V and 3 bases from J; bases unmatched to any gene: 9. CDR3 DNA sequence: TGTGCCTGGAGCCTGAATGGACTAGCGGTAACAGATACGCAGTATTTT. This sequence encodes CAWSLNGLAVTDTQYF.

This clone was recorded a few times. This chain connects TRBV4-1 to TRBJ2-7, with D perhaps matching TRBD1 (5 bases). CDR1 is MGHRA, CDR2 YSYEKL, per germline. V was shortened by 1 base and J by 5 bases, with 15 bases between the two germline ends. This CDR3 contains 15 residues. CDR3 bases: TGCGCCAGCAGCCAAGGATTGCAGGGCATGGACGAGCAGTACTTC. Protein: CASSQGLQGMDEQYF.

The chain joins TRBV7-9 to TRBJ2-1, with 8 bases matching TRBD2. This CDR3 has 15 residues. J was trimmed by 0 bases and V by 5 bases; bases with no gene match: 3. CDR1 and CDR2 (germline): SEHNR, FQNEAQ (reference sequence). The CDR3 sequence: CASSHSGTSYNEQFF. CDR3 nucleotide sequence: TGTGCCAGCAGCCATAGCGGGACCTCCTACAATGAGCAGTTCTTC.

V usage is TRBV7-6 and J usage is TRBJ2-1; 10 bases match TRBD1. Trimming removed 4 bases from V and 5 bases from J; junction bases left unmatched: 5. From germline, CDR1 is SGHVS and CDR2 FNYEAQ. CDR3 length: 15 amino acids. CDR3 sequence (DNA): TGTGCCAGCAGCTCCGCGGGACAGGGGAACAATGAGCAGTTCTTC. Residues: CASSSAGQGNNEQFF.

The genes are TRBV6-5 and TRBJ1-6; no firm D call. The CDR3 contains 15 residues. V was cut by 7 bases and J by 1 base, with 11 bases left in between. CDR1 and CDR2 from the germline V gene are MNHEY and SVGAGI. CDR3 sequence (DNA): TGTGCCAGCACCGTCCTTAGGTCCTATAATTCACCCCTCCACTTT. This codes for CASTVLRSYNSPLHF.

This chain uses TRBV6-1 with TRBJ1-5, with D possibly matching TRBD1 (5 bases). The CDR3 has 16 residues. Germline-derived CDR1 and CDR2 are MNHNS and SASEGT. Trimming shortened V by 3 bases and J by 3 bases, and 15 bases separated the two germline ends. CDR3 loop: CASSEGIRGLNQPQHF. The CDR3 coding sequence is TGTGCCAGCAGTGAGGGGATCCGGGGCCTCAATCAGCCCCAGCATTTT.

This clone was seen a few times. This chain connects TRBV27 to TRBJ1-6; the match to TRBD1 covers 8 bases. The V and J ends lost 5 bases and 10 bases, in that order; junction bases with no gene match: 13. This CDR3 region has 16 residues. Per germline, CDR1 MNHEY and CDR2 SMNVEV (reference sequence). The CDR3 here is CASSPPRDRSSSPLHF. The CDR3 coding sequence is TGTGCCAGCAGTCCCCCTCGGGACAGGTCTTCATCACCCCTCCACTTT.

Comment on this clone: The same CDR3 can be traced to other DNA sequences in this sample. The genes are TRBV4-1 and TRBJ2-3; 7 nucleotides line up with TRBD2. The germline V gene encodes CDR1 MGHRA and CDR2 YSYEKL. The CDR3 covers 14 residues. With V trimmed by 3 bases and J by 4 bases, 4 bases remained unmatched. CDR3 nucleotide sequence: TGCGCCAGCAGCCAGAGCGGGAACCCAGATACGCAGTATTTT. It is translated as CASSQSGNPDTQYF.

The chain recombines TRBV27 with TRBJ2-1; TRBD2 matches at 13 bases. The CDR3 spans 15 residues. Losses at the gene ends were 2 bases for V and 6 bases for J; bases not matched to a gene: 1. In germline, CDR1 is MNHEY, CDR2 SMNVEV (reference sequence). CDR3 protein: CASSLGTSGTNEQFF. CDR3 DNA: TGTGCCAGCAGTTTAGGGACTAGCGGGACCAATGAGCAGTTCTTC.